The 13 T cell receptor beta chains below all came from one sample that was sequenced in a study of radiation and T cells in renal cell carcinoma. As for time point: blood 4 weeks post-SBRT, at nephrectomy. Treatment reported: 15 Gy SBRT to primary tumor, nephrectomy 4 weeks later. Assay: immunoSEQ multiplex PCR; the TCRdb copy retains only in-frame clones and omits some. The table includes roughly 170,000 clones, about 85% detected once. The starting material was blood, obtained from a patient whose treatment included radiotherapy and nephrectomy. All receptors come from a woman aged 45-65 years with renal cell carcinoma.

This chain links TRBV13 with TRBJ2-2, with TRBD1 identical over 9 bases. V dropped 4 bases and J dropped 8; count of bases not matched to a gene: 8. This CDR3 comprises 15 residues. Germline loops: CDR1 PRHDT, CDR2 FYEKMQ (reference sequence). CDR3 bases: TGTGCCAGCAGCTCACAACAGGGGGCCTCTGGGGAGCTGTTTTTT. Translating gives CASSSQQGASGELFF.

CDR3 in DNA: TGTGCCAGCAGTAAGACTAACACCGGGGAGCTGTTTTTT. Its translation: CASSKTNTGELFF. The rearrangement uses TRBV11-2 and TRBJ2-2; D remains ambiguous. The CDR3 loop spans 13 amino acids. Trimming pared 6 bases from V and 2 bases from J, leaving 7 bases between. CDR1 SGHAT and CDR2 FQNNGV come from the germline V gene.

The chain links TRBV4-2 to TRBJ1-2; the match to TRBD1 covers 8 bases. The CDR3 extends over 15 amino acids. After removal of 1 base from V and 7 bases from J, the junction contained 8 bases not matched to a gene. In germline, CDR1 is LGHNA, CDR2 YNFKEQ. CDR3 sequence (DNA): TGTGCCAGCAGCCAAGGCCCCGACAGGGGTTTTGGCTACACCTTC. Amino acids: CASSQGPDRGFGYTF.

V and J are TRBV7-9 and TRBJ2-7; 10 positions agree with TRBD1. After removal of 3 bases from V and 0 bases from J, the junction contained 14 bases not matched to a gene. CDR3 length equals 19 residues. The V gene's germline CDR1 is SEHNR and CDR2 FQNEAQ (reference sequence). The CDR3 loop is CASSFSLIMTGGGSYEQYF. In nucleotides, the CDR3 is TGTGCCAGCAGCTTTTCCCTAATTATGACAGGGGGCGGCTCCTACGAGCAGTACTTC.

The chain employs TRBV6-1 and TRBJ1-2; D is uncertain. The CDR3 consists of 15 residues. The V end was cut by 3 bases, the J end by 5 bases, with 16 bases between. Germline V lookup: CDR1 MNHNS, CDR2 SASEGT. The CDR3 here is CASSDRWAPTYGYTF. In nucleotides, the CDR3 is TGTGCCAGCAGTGATCGCTGGGCACCGACGTATGGCTACACCTTC.

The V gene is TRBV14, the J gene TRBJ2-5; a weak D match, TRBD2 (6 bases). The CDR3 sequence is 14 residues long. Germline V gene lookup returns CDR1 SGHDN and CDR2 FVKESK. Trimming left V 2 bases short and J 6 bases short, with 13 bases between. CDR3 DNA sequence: TGTGCCAGCAGCCAAACATCGGGGGTACAGACCCAGTACTTC. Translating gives CASSQTSGVQTQYF.

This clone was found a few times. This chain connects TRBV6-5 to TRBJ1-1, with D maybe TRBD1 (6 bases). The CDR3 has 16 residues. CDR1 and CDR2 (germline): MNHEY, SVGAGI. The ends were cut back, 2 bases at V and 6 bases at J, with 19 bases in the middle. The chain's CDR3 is CASSYRVQWGHSEAFF. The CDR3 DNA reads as TGTGCCAGCAGTTACCGAGTCCAGTGGGGGCACTCTGAAGCTTTCTTT.

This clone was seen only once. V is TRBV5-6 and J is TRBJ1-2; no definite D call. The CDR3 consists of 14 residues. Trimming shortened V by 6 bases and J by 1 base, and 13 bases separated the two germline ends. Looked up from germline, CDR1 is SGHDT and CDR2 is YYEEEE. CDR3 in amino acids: CASNMGGINYGYTF. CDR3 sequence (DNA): TGTGCCAGCAACATGGGAGGGATTAACTATGGCTACACCTTC. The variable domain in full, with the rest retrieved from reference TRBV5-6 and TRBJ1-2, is DAGVTQSPTHLIKTRGQQVTLRCSPKSGHDTVSWYQQALGQGPQFIFQYYEEEERQRGNFPDRFSGHQFPNYSSELNVNALLLGDSALYLCASNMGGINYGYTFGSGTRLTVV.

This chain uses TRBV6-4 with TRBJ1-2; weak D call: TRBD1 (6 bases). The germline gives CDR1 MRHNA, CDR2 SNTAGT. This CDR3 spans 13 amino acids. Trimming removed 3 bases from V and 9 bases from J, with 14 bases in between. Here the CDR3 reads CASSEAPGDSYTF. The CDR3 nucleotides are TGTGCCAGCAGTGAGGCCCCCGGGGACAGCTACACCTTC.

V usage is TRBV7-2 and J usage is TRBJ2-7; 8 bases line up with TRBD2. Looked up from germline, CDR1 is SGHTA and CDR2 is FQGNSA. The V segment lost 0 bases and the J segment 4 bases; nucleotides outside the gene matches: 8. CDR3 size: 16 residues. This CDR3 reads CASSLAETSGGYEQYF. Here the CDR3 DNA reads TGTGCCAGCAGCTTAGCCGAAACTAGCGGTGGGTACGAGCAGTACTTC.

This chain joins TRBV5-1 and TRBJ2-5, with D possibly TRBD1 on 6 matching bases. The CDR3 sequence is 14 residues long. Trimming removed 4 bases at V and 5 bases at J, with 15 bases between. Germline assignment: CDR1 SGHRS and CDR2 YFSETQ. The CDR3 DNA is TGCGCCAGCAGCATACAGGGAAGGCAGGAGACCCAGTACTTC. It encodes CASSIQGRQETQYF.

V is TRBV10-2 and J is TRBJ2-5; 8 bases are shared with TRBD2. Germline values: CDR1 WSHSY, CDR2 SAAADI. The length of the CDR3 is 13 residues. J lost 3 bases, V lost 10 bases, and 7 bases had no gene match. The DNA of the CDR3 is TGCGCCACCCAAAGAGCGGGGGAAGAGACCCAGTACTTC. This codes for CATQRAGEETQYF.

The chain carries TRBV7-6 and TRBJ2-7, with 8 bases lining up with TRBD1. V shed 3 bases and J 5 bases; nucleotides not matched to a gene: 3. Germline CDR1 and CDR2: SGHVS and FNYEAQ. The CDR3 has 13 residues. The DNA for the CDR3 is TGTGCCAGCAGCTTTTCACAGGGGGACGAGCAGTACTTC. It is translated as CASSFSQGDEQYF.